These 27 T cell receptor beta chains came from one sample sequenced in a study of T-cell memory formation after mild COVID-19. TCRdb re-derived calls from the 5' RACE reads in MiXCR, one entry per CDR3 protein. The data show hundreds of thousands of distinct CDR3 sequences, approximately 19% seen once. Sequenced sample: PBMCs or a T cell subset sorted from them (not recorded which). The source is an adult woman who had mild COVID-19 (a few samples of this study predate the infection). Cell type and time point are not known.

The V gene is TRBV5-1, the J gene TRBJ2-5; possibly TRBD2 for D (6 bases). V was clipped by 3 bases and J by 5 bases, with 14 bases between them. The CDR3 length is 14 residues. CDR1 is SGHRS and CDR2 is YFSETQ in the germline V gene. CDR3 sequence reads: CASSWGDSMETQYF. In DNA, the CDR3 is TGCGCCAGCAGCTGGGGGGATTCTATGGAGACCCAGTACTTC.

The rearrangement joins TRBV7-8 to TRBJ2-2; unclear D gene. Trimming removed 5 bases from V and 2 bases from J, with 18 bases in between. From germline, CDR1 is SGHVS and CDR2 FQNEAQ. This CDR3 has 17 residues. The CDR3 here is CASSEVRLGRNTGELFF. CDR3 DNA sequence: TGTGCCAGCAGCGAGGTTCGGTTAGGGCGCAACACCGGGGAGCTGTTTTTT.

The genes are TRBV27 and TRBJ1-6; a weak D match, TRBD1 (6 bases). Trimming removed 0 bases at V and 7 bases at J, with 13 bases between. CDR1 is MNHEY, CDR2 SMNVEV, per germline (reference sequence). CDR3 size: 16 residues. The CDR3 DNA reads as TGTGCCAGCAGTTTATCGGGCAGGGGCCTCAATTCACCCCTCCACTTT. As protein: CASSLSGRGLNSPLHF.

This clonotype was detected only a few times. The J gene is TRBJ1-1, the V gene TRBV10-2, with a possible D match to TRBD1 (5 bases). The CDR3 spans 14 residues. The V and J ends lost 8 bases and 0 bases respectively, with 13 bases between them. Germline V lookup: CDR1 WSHSY, CDR2 SAAADI. The CDR3 region has the DNA TGCGCCAGCCGTAGGGACGGATTGAACACTGAAGCTTTCTTT. It translates to CASRRDGLNTEAFF.

This chain uses TRBV6-5 with TRBJ2-3, with 10 nucleotides matching TRBD1. The CDR3 is 17 amino acids. V shed 4 bases and J 5 bases; nucleotides not matched to a gene: 12. Looked up from germline, CDR1 is MNHEY and CDR2 is SVGAGI. The CDR3 nucleotides read TGTGCCAGCAGTTTCAGGACAGGGGGTGTCTTCATAGATACGCAGTATTTT. This codes for CASSFRTGGVFIDTQYF.

This clonotype was seen a handful of times. The V and J genes are TRBV7-8 and TRBJ2-3; D is perhaps TRBD1 (6 bases). V was trimmed by 5 bases and J by 14 bases, leaving 23 bases between them. This CDR3 has 14 residues. Germline V lookup: CDR1 SGHVS, CDR2 FQNEAQ. The CDR3 nucleotides are TGTGCCAGCAGCCCTAACCATTTGACAGGCCTAAGGTATTTT. Translation: CASSPNHLTGLRYF.

This rearrangement joins TRBV20-1 to TRBJ2-7; either TRBD1 or TRBD2 may fit D (5 bases each). The V and J ends lost 3 bases and 6 bases respectively, with 9 bases between them. CDR1 is DFQATT, CDR2 SNEGSKA, per germline (reference sequence). The CDR3 spans 11 residues. Here the CDR3 DNA reads TGCAGTGCTAGTACGGGGCTCGAGCAGTACTTC. Its translation: CSASTGLEQYF.

V usage is TRBV7-2 and J usage is TRBJ2-7; the match to TRBD1 covers 12 bases. This CDR3 is 14 amino acids long. Germline V gene sequence: CDR1 SGHTA, CDR2 FQGNSA. The V segment lost 4 bases and the J segment 5 bases; nucleotides outside the gene matches: 3. CDR3 amino acids: CASSSGTGGNEQYF. CDR3 coding DNA: TGTGCCAGCAGCTCCGGGACAGGGGGCAACGAGCAGTACTTC. The full variable domain, with the rest looked up from reference TRBV7-2 and TRBJ2-7, is GAGVSQSPSNKVTEKGKDVELRCDPISGHTALYWYRQSLGQGLEFLIYFQGNSAPDKSGLPSDRFSAERTGGSVSTLTIQRTQQEDSAVYLCASSSGTGGNEQYFGPGTRLTVT.

This chain joins TRBV7-9 and TRBJ1-4; TRBD1 agrees at 7 bases. J lost 8 bases, V lost 5 bases, and 11 bases had no gene match. CDR1 is SEHNR, CDR2 FQNEAQ, per germline (reference sequence). The CDR3 runs 15 residues. CDR3 amino acids: CASSQHRGPLEKLFF. CDR3 in DNA: TGTGCCAGCAGCCAACACAGGGGACCTTTGGAAAAACTGTTTTTT.

In its sample, this clonotype was seen a few times. The chain carries TRBV5-1 and TRBJ2-5; TRBD2 matches 11 bases. Germline CDR1 reads SGHRS; CDR2 reads YFSETQ. After removal of 3 bases from V and 2 bases from J, the junction contained 6 bases not matched to a gene. This CDR3 is 16 amino acids long. The CDR3 DNA follows: TGCGCCAGCAGCTCACTGACTAGCGGGGTTCAAGAGACCCAGTACTTC. It encodes CASSSLTSGVQETQYF.

This clonotype has a count of ten or more. This chain links TRBV27 with TRBJ2-7, with 7 positions matching TRBD1. This CDR3 is built from 16 residues. V shed 0 bases and J 4 bases; nucleotides not matched to a gene: 9. Germline V lookup: CDR1 MNHEY, CDR2 SMNVEV (reference sequence). CDR3 sequence (DNA): TGTGCCAGCAGTTTATCCACCGGACAGGCTGGATACGAGCAGTACTTC. Translated, it gives CASSLSTGQAGYEQYF.

J is TRBJ2-2 and V is TRBV12-3 or TRBV12-4; 8 bases match TRBD2. The CDR3 runs to 14 residues. J gave up 8 bases and V 6 bases, and 8 bases lay outside the gene matches. In DNA form, the CDR3 reads TGTGCCAGCAGGCTAAAAGCGGGAGCAGGGGAGCTGTTTTTT. Its protein product is CASRLKAGAGELFF.

This clonotype was detected a few times. The chain carries TRBV5-1 and TRBJ2-5; 11 nucleotides match TRBD1. Germline V gene data show CDR1 as SGHRS and CDR2 as YFSETQ. V shed 3 bases, J shed 5 bases, and the junction held 6 bases outside the gene matches. The CDR3 runs to 15 residues. CDR3 region: CASSYGQGAGETQYF. CDR3 nucleotides: TGCGCCAGCAGCTATGGACAGGGGGCTGGTGAGACCCAGTACTTC.

The J gene is TRBJ1-6, the V gene TRBV5-1, with D possibly matching TRBD1 (5 bases). The V gene's germline CDR1 is SGHRS and CDR2 YFSETQ. The V end lost 1 base, the J end lost 10 bases, and 12 bases lay between the germline ends. This CDR3 has 14 amino acids. The CDR3 DNA is TGCGCCAGCAGCTTGATGGGGGAAGCGTCACCCCTCCACTTT. The encoded protein is CASSLMGEASPLHF.

This clonotype was detected only a few times. The J gene is TRBJ2-1, the V gene TRBV12-3 or TRBV12-4; no definite D call. Trimming removed 3 bases at V and 3 bases at J, with 12 bases between. CDR3 length equals 15 residues. The CDR3 DNA sequence: TGTGCCAGCAGTTTCCCGCGCAGGTACTACAATGAGCAGTTCTTC. This translates into CASSFPRRYYNEQFF.

This chain uses TRBV19 with TRBJ2-7; 8 bases line up with TRBD1. Per the germline V gene, CDR1 is LNHDA and CDR2 is SQIVND (reference sequence). The J segment lost 4 bases and the V segment lost 3 bases, leaving 5 bases of the junction unmatched. This CDR3 comprises 14 residues. CDR3 region: CASSIGTGPYEQYF. CDR3 nucleotide sequence: TGTGCCAGTAGTATCGGGACAGGACCTTACGAGCAGTACTTC.

V usage is TRBV27 and J usage is TRBJ2-3, with TRBD2 matching over 8 bases. J lost 4 bases, V lost 6 bases, and 6 bases had no gene match. The CDR3 contains 14 residues. Germline CDR1 and CDR2: MNHEY and SMNVEV (reference sequence). CDR3 coding DNA: TGTGCCAGCAGACGGGAGGGATTTTCAGATACGCAGTATTTT. It translates to CASRREGFSDTQYF.

This clonotype was recorded at least ten times. The DNA of the CDR3 is TGTGCCAGCACCTCCGGGACAGGCTACTACGAGCAGTACTTC. It specifies CASTSGTGYYEQYF. The chain couples TRBV12-3 or TRBV12-4 to TRBJ2-7, with 8 bases matching TRBD1. CDR3 length equals 14 residues. The trim removed 7 bases at V and 3 bases at J, leaving 8 bases unmatched.

This clonotype was picked up a small number of times. The J gene is TRBJ2-7, the V gene TRBV2; the D gene could be TRBD1 or TRBD2 (5 bases each). Trimming took off 4 bases at V and 4 bases at J, with 11 bases between the two ends. The CDR3 is 13 residues long. The germline V gene encodes CDR1 SNHLY and CDR2 FYNNEI. CDR3 sequence (DNA): TGTGCCAGCAGTGTGGTTTGGGGGTACGAGCAGTACTTC. Its translation is CASSVVWGYEQYF. The full variable domain, with the rest looked up from reference TRBV2 and TRBJ2-7, is EPEVTQTPSHQVTQMGQEVILRCVPISNHLYFYWYRQILGQKVEFLVSFYNNEISEKSEIFDDQFSVERPDGSNFTLKIRSTKLEDSAMYFCASSVVWGYEQYFGPGTRLTVT.

The V gene is TRBV14, the J gene TRBJ2-1; D not resolved. Trimming took 2 bases from V and 5 from J, leaving 16 bases between them. CDR3 size: 16 residues. CDR1 and CDR2 from the germline V gene are SGHDN and FVKESK. The CDR3 region has the DNA TGTGCCAGCAGCCAATCGTCCAGCGTCCTAAACAATGAGCAGTTCTTC. Its protein product is CASSQSSSVLNNEQFF.

This clonotype was detected only a few times. This chain links TRBV7-9 with TRBJ2-3; TRBD2 agrees at 13 bases. Germline values: CDR1 SEHNR, CDR2 FQNEAQ (reference sequence). V trimming: 4 bases; J trimming: 0 bases; junction bases outside the gene matches: 1. The CDR3 has 16 residues. CDR3 amino acids: CASSWTSGGSTDTQYF. The CDR3 DNA follows: TGTGCCAGCAGCTGGACTAGCGGGGGTAGCACAGATACGCAGTATTTT.

This clonotype has more than one count but fewer than ten. V and J are TRBV5-1 and TRBJ2-7; 9 bases agree with TRBD2. V trimming: 3 bases; J trimming: 4 bases; junction bases outside the gene matches: 5. In germline, CDR1 is SGHRS, CDR2 YFSETQ. The CDR3 extends over 14 amino acids. This chain's CDR3 is CASSSYSGGYEQYF. The DNA of the CDR3 is TGCGCCAGCAGCTCTTATAGCGGGGGATACGAGCAGTACTTC.

The CDR3 DNA follows: TGTGCCAGCAGTCCCTCCCCGAGACTAGCGGGGGCCTCCTCATCCGAGCAGTACTTC. Protein: CASSPSPRLAGASSSEQYF. This chain uses TRBV27 with TRBJ2-7; 12 bases are a match to TRBD2. V was pared by 5 bases and J by 6 bases, with 20 bases of the junction left unmatched. The germline CDR1 and CDR2 sequences are MNHEY and SMNVEV (reference sequence). The CDR3 has 19 residues.

The CDR3 reads CASSALLSQPQHF. Here the CDR3 DNA reads TGTGCCAGCAGCGCCCTTTTATCCCAGCCCCAGCATTTT. The chain employs TRBV11-2 and TRBJ1-5, with D uncertain. Deletions cut 5 bases from V and 7 bases from J, with 12 bases between. The CDR3 totals 13 residues. CDR1 is SGHAT, CDR2 FQNNGV, per germline.

This chain connects TRBV29-1 to TRBJ1-1; the D gene is possibly TRBD1 (5 bases). Germline assignment: CDR1 SQVTM and CDR2 ANQGSEA. V was cut by 4 bases and J by 0 bases, with 12 bases left in between. This CDR3 comprises 14 residues. For the CDR3, the DNA is TGCAGCGTTGCCGTGGGGGGTATGAACACTGAAGCTTTCTTT. Its protein is CSVAVGGMNTEAFF. The whole variable domain, remainder taken from reference TRBV29-1 and TRBJ1-1, is SAVISQKPSRDICQRGTSLTIQCQVDSQVTMMFWYRQQPGQSLTLIATANQGSEATYESGFVIDKFPISRPNLTFSTLTVSNMSPEDSSIYLCSVAVGGMNTEAFFGQGTRLTVV.

The rearrangement links TRBV20-1 to TRBJ2-1; 7 positions match TRBD2. CDR3 length: 14 residues. Germline V lookup: CDR1 DFQATT, CDR2 SNEGSKA (reference sequence). The ends lost 6 bases at V and 5 bases at J; junction bases unmatched: 10. CDR3 region: CSAPDSGENNEQFF. The CDR3 DNA reads TGCAGTGCCCCTGACAGCGGGGAGAACAATGAGCAGTTCTTC.

V and J are TRBV6-1 and TRBJ2-5, with D perhaps given as TRBD1 or TRBD2 (6 bases each). The CDR3 has 13 residues. Germline V gene data show CDR1 as MNHNS and CDR2 as SASEGT. V was trimmed by 7 bases and J by 5 bases, leaving 14 bases between them. CDR3 loop: CASTTGRWETQYF. The DNA for the CDR3 is TGTGCCAGCACTACAGGGAGGTGGGAGACCCAGTACTTC.